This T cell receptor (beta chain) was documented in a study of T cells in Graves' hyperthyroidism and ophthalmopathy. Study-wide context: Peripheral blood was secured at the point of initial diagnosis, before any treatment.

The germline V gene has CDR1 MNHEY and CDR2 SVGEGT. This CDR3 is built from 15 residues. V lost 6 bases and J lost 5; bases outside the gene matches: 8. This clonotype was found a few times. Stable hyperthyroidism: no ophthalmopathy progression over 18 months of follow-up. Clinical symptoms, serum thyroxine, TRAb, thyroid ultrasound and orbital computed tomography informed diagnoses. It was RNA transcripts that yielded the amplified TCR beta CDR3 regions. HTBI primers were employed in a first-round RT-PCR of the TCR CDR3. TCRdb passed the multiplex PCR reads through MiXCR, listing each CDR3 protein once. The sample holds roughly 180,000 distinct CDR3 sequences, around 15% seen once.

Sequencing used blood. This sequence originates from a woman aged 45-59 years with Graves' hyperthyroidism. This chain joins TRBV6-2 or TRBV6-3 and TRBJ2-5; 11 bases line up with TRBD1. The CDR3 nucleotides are TGTGCCAGCAGGCAACTGGGGACAGGGGGTGAGACCCAGTACTTC. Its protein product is CASRQLGTGGETQYF.